This TCR beta chain was identified during a study of cytomegalovirus exposure and HLA in healthy donors. V was trimmed by 3 bases and J by 10 bases, leaving 16 bases between them. Germline V lookup: CDR1 SGHTA, CDR2 FQGNSA. This CDR3 spans 15 amino acids. Primers included in the PCR were 60 Vbeta and 13 Jbeta primers. Some clones are missing from TCRdb's copy, which holds only in-frame ones; the method was immunoSEQ multiplex PCR. Among about 95,000 clones listed, 70% to 85% were seen once. The origin of this receptor is a man younger than 45 in good health and CMV-seropositive. What was sequenced was PBMCs. The chain links TRBV7-2 to TRBJ1-6, with D perhaps TRBD1 (5 bases). The CDR3 DNA is TGTGCCAGCAGCTTCCCCGACAGTAGGAAGTCACCCCTCCACTTT. Encoded protein: CASSFPDSRKSPLHF.